This TCR beta chain was recovered during a study of Ad26.COV2.S vaccination and SARS-CoV-2 variants. The germline V gene encodes CDR1 SGDLS and CDR2 YYNGEE. V was shortened by 3 bases and J by 1 base, with 8 bases between the two germline ends. This CDR3 is 15 amino acids long. Only in-frame clones appear in the TCRdb table, and some are missing; sequencing was by immunoSEQ multiplex PCR. The sample carries around 170,000 clones, roughly 85% recorded once. The TCR originated in a human donor who had recovered from COVID-19. The starting material was peripheral blood, obtained after recovery from COVID-19. V is TRBV9 and J is TRBJ1-6; TRBD1 is a possible D gene (6 bases). CDR3 sequence reads: CASSETGSYNSPLHF. CDR3 nucleotides: TGTGCCAGCAGCGAAACAGGGTCCTATAATTCACCCCTCCACTTT.